The 15 T cell receptor beta chains in this list originate from one sample, sequenced in a study of response to subunit inactivated influenza vaccine. From the RT-PCR reads, TCRdb called clonotypes with MiXCR, one entry per CDR3 protein. The sample has under 550,000 distinct CDR3 sequences; approximately 7.7% are singletons. Sequenced here: PBMCs from blood, sampled about 24 months after vaccination. Receptors originate from a man aged 50 to 75 who received an inactivated influenza vaccine.

The gene calls are TRBV7-6 and TRBJ1-1; 10 positions agree with TRBD1. J was trimmed by 5 bases and V by 5 bases; bases with no gene match: 8. Germline values: CDR1 SGHVS, CDR2 FNYEAQ. The length of the CDR3 is 15 residues. In DNA form, the CDR3 reads TGTGCCAGCAGCCCCGGGACAGGGGCTCGTACTGAAGCTTTCTTT. Protein: CASSPGTGARTEAFF.

This clonotype has more than one count but fewer than ten. CDR3 in amino acids: CASSEASRNEQFF. In DNA form, the CDR3 reads TGTGCCAGCAGTGAAGCTTCGCGCAATGAGCAGTTCTTC. The V and J genes are TRBV2 and TRBJ2-1; D is uncertain. V dropped 0 bases and J dropped 6 bases, with 6 bases sitting between them. The germline V gene has CDR1 SNHLY and CDR2 FYNNEI. CDR3 size: 13 residues.

This clonotype was observed a few times. This chain uses TRBV3-1 with TRBJ2-4, with a tentative D call TRBD1 (6 bases). The CDR3 consists of 16 residues. The germline V and J ends were trimmed by 1 base and 0 bases, with 10 bases remaining between them. The germline gives CDR1 LGHDT, CDR2 YNNKEL (reference sequence). CDR3 sequence reads: CASSQVPGAAKNIQYF. CDR3 sequence (DNA): TGTGCCAGCAGCCAAGTGCCAGGGGCAGCCAAAAACATTCAGTACTTC.

The V call is TRBV5-1, the J call TRBJ1-2, with 8 nucleotides matching TRBD1. Germline loops: CDR1 SGHRS, CDR2 YFSETQ. The CDR3 is made up of 14 amino acids. The trim removed 4 bases at V and 6 bases at J, leaving 8 bases unmatched. The CDR3 loop reads CASSQSTGGDGYTF. The CDR3 DNA is TGCGCCAGCAGCCAATCTACAGGGGGGGATGGCTACACCTTC. Together with reference TRBV5-1 and TRBJ1-2, the CDR3 gives the full variable domain: KAGVTQTPRYLIKTRGQQVTLSCSPISGHRSVSWYQQTPGQGLQFLFEYFSETQRNKGNFPGRFSGRQFSNSRSEMNVSTLELGDSALYLCASSQSTGGDGYTFGSGTRLTVV.

This rearrangement joins TRBV11-2 to TRBJ2-6, with 10 positions matching TRBD2. There are 18 residues in the CDR3. V shed 4 bases and J 2 bases; nucleotides not matched to a gene: 8. Germline CDR1 and CDR2: SGHAT and FQNNGV. In DNA form, the CDR3 reads TGTGCCAGCAGCTCCCCGGGACTAGCGATACCTGGGGCCAACGTCCTGACTTTC. This gives the protein CASSSPGLAIPGANVLTF.

This clonotype has only a few counts. The chain joins TRBV5-1 to TRBJ1-6; D is possibly TRBD1 (6 bases). The germline V and J ends were trimmed by 4 bases and 8 bases, with 13 bases remaining between them. The germline V gene encodes CDR1 SGHRS and CDR2 YFSETQ. The CDR3 totals 14 residues. Written as DNA, the CDR3 is TGCGCCAGCAGCGTCCGAGGGGGGTATTCACCCCTCCACTTT. As protein: CASSVRGGYSPLHF.

This rearrangement joins TRBV5-4 to TRBJ2-7; TRBD2 matches 10 bases. Germline trimming cut 4 bases from V and 7 bases from J; bases unmatched to any gene: 8. The CDR3 is 14 amino acids. From germline, CDR1 is SGHNT and CDR2 YYREEE (reference sequence). In DNA, the CDR3 is TGTGCCAGCAGCCCGGGGCTAGCGGGGGTTGAGCAGTACTTC. This translates into CASSPGLAGVEQYF.

This clonotype was seen ten or more times. The V call is TRBV14, the J call TRBJ2-2, with D uncertain. Germline V CDR1 and CDR2: SGHDN, FVKESK. The V and J ends lost 2 bases and 3 bases respectively, with 7 bases between them. The CDR3 runs 14 residues. CDR3 residues: CASSQNPDTGELFF. The CDR3 DNA follows: TGTGCCAGCAGCCAAAACCCTGACACCGGGGAGCTGTTTTTT.

This clonotype was picked up a small number of times. This chain joins TRBV19 and TRBJ2-6; 9 bases are a match to TRBD1. CDR3 length equals 16 residues. Germline V CDR1 and CDR2: LNHDA, SQIVND (reference sequence). Losses at the gene ends were 6 bases for V and 1 base for J; bases not matched to a gene: 4. CDR3 sequence (DNA): TGTGCCAGTAGGGTACAGGGGGCTTCTGGGGCCAACGTCCTGACTTTC. Translating gives CASRVQGASGANVLTF.

The chain has TRBV7-2 and TRBJ2-5, with D possibly matching TRBD1 (6 bases). Trimming pared 5 bases from V and 2 bases from J, leaving 9 bases between. The CDR3 covers 13 residues. Per germline, CDR1 SGHTA and CDR2 FQGNSA. CDR3 residues: CASSAGVQETQYF. The CDR3 nucleotides read TGTGCCAGCAGCGCAGGGGTTCAAGAGACCCAGTACTTC.

The chain links TRBV29-1 to TRBJ2-7; D gene ambiguous. Trimming took off 3 bases at V and 9 bases at J, with 18 bases between the two ends. Looked up from germline, CDR1 is SQVTM and CDR2 is ANQGSEA. The CDR3 sequence is 13 residues long. CDR3 DNA sequence: TGCAGCGTTGATACCACGGGTCGGAGAGGGCAGTACTTC. Its translation: CSVDTTGRRGQYF.

This clonotype was seen many times. V usage is TRBV6-1 and J usage is TRBJ2-7; tentative D call: TRBD2 (5 bases). Germline loops: CDR1 MNHNS, CDR2 SASEGT. With 7 bases removed from V and 2 bases from J, the gap between germline ends came to 15 bases. CDR3 length equals 14 residues. CDR3 nucleotide sequence: TGTGCCAGCAATAACCCGGACTCTGCCTACGAGCAGTACTTC. Its translation is CASNNPDSAYEQYF.

In this sample, this clonotype turned up a few times. The rearrangement uses TRBV24-1 and TRBJ2-3, with D uncertain. V gave up 0 bases and J gave up 0 bases, with 6 bases separating them. This CDR3 comprises 15 residues. Per germline, CDR1 KGHDR and CDR2 SFDVKD. Written as DNA, the CDR3 is TGTGCCACCAGTGATTTGACCGATAGCACAGATACGCAGTATTTT. As protein: CATSDLTDSTDTQYF.

Ten or more counts support this clonotype. The chain has TRBV6-6 and TRBJ1-5; D remains unclear. V lost 3 bases and J 0 bases, leaving 3 bases between the germline ends. Germline lookup yields CDR1 MNHNY and CDR2 SVGAGI (reference sequence). CDR3 length equals 13 residues. The chain's CDR3 is CASSYSSNQPQHF. Here the CDR3 DNA reads TGTGCCAGCAGTTATAGTAGCAATCAGCCCCAGCATTTT.

This clonotype was seen many times. The chain combines TRBV4-3 with TRBJ1-6; D gene unclear. This CDR3 comprises 19 residues. Germline values: CDR1 LGHNA, CDR2 YSLEER. Trimming left V 0 bases short and J 0 bases short, with 15 bases between. This CDR3 reads CASSQDWPSWSSYNSPLHF. DNA for the CDR3: TGCGCCAGCAGCCAAGATTGGCCTTCGTGGAGCTCCTATAATTCACCCCTCCACTTT.